This TCR beta chain came from a study of shared clonotypes between healthy human individuals. Study outcomes and limitations: Sequencing depth was a factor that was expected to affect clonotype sharing among donors.

Measured with immunoSEQ multiplex PCR; TCRdb has only the in-frame clones, and not every one. The table shows approximately 500,000 clones, with approximately 80% occurring only once. The CDR3 extends over 16 amino acids. Germline V CDR1 and CDR2: LNHDA, SQIVND (reference sequence). The V and J ends lost 6 bases and 4 bases, in that order; junction bases with no gene match: 12. A few counts support this clone. No antigen is known for it. The sequence derives from a woman aged 40 to 50 in good health. Some clones in this sample may be carry-over from other donors' samples. The chain has TRBV19 and TRBJ2-5; 9 nucleotides line up with TRBD2. Input material: PBMCs. This CDR3 reads CASRSSGTSSIETQYF. In nucleotides, the CDR3 is TGTGCCAGTAGGAGCTCCGGGACTAGCAGTATAGAGACCCAGTACTTC.